This T cell receptor beta chain was documented in a study of OX40 agonist ivuxolimab in advanced cancers. With 5 bases clipped from V and 2 bases from J, the junction kept 8 bases outside the gene matches. The CDR3 extends over 15 amino acids. CDR1 is MDHEN and CDR2 is SYDVKM in the germline V gene. TCRdb's table, derived via immunoSEQ multiplex PCR, lists solely in-frame clones and lacks some. The sample contains approximately 40,000 clones, about 90% of which appear only once. Samples of blood were obtained at baseline, on cycle 4 day 1, and on cycle 7 day 1. This material consisted of CD4+ or CD8+ T cells sorted from blood, taken in a trial of the OX40 agonist ivuxolimab. The chain uses TRBV28 and TRBJ2-7, with 8 bases lining up with TRBD1. This clonotype originated in an adult with an advanced solid tumor such as melanoma, head and neck, liver or kidney cancer. CDR3 sequence: CASSPLTGAPYEQYF. DNA for the CDR3: TGTGCCAGCAGTCCGTTGACAGGGGCCCCCTACGAGCAGTACTTC.